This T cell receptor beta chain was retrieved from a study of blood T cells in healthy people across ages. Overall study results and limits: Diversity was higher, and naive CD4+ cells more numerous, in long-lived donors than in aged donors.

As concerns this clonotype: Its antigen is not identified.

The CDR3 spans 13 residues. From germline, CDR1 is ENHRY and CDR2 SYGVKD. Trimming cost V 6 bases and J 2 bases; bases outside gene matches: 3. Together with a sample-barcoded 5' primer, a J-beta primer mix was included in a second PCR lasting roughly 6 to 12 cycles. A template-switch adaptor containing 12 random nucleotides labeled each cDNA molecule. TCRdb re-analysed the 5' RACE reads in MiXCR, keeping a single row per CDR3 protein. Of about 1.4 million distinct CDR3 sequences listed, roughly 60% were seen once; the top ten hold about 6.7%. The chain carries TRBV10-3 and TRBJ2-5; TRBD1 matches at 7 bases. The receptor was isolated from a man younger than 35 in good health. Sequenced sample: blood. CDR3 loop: CAIRPGQQETQYF. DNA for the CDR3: TGTGCCATCAGACCGGGACAGCAAGAGACCCAGTACTTC.